This T cell receptor (beta chain) emerged from a study of blood T cell repertoires in COVID-19. In the study overall: Nucleic acid was either cDNA or gDNA, and it came from T cells, B-cell-depleted T cells, or PBMCs.

Seattle researchers signed up patients amid active infection and tracked them longitudinally. This table comes from immunoSEQ multiplex PCR, and its TCRdb copy is limited to in-frame clones, with some not included. The profile covers 100,000 to 150,000 clones, with 86% appearing a single time and 11% taken by the ten largest. Germline assignment: CDR1 GTSNPN and CDR2 SVGIG (reference sequence). Deletions cut 3 bases from V and 3 bases from J, with 11 bases between. This CDR3 comprises 13 residues. The V and J genes are TRBV30 and TRBJ1-2; D gene uncertain. This receptor was taken from a woman between 65 and 79 years old with COVID-19, enrolled during active disease. The sequencing input was peripheral blood. CDR3 sequence reads: CAWSPRVHYGYTF. CDR3 bases: TGTGCCTGGAGCCCGAGAGTGCACTATGGCTACACCTTC.